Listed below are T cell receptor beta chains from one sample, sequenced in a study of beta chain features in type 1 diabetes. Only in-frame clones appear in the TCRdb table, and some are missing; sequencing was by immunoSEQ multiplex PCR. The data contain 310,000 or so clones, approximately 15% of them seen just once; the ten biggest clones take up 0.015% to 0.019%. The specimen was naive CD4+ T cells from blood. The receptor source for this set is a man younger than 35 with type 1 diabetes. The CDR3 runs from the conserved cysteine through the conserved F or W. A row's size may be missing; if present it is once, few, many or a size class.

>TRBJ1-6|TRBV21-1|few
CAPPRNFSPLHF
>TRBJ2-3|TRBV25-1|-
CASSELGQGNKDTQYF
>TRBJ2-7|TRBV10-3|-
CAISESPSSHWYF
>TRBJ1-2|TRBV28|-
CASRQGLGYGYTF
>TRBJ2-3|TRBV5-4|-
CASSLAGGPDTQYF
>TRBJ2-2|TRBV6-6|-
CASSYGTGNGELFF
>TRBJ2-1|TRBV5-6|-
CASSHSTREYNEQFF
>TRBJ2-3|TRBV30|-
CAWSGTSGGADTQYF
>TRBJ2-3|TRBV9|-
CASSVSRPTDTQYF
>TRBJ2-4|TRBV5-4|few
CASSLEGQRRDIQYF
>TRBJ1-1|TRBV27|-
CASSLRGGETEAFF
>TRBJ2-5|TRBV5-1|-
CASTSSVAGLETQYF
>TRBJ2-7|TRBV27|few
CASSELAGGVSYEQYF
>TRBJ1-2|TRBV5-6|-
CASSEQGAGYGYTF
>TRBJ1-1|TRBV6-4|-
CASSDQGVATEAFF
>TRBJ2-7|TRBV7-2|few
CASSYSGGEQYF
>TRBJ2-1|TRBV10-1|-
CASSSGTPYNEQFF
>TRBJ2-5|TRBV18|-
CASSPPFSESGDETQYF
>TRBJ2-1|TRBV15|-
CATSRGAGDAHEQFF
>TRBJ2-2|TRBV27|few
CASRSSTGVPGELFF
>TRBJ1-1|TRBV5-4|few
CASSLGSLRQHYSGDTEAFF
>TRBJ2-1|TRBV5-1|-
CASSVESSYNEQFF
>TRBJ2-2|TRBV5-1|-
CASSLVAVNTGELFF
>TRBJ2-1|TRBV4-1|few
CASSQWSGSYNEQFF
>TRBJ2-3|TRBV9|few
CASSARGAAVLDTQYF
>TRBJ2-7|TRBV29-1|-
CSVWGDRGNEQYF
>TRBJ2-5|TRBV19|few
CASSPGLGWETQYF
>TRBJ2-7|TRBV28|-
CASSGQGNEQYF
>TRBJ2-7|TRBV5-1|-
CASSLGRSGLAGQTYEQYF
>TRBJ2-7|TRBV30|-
CAFLAGTAPGGEQYF
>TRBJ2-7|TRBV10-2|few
CASSTGSYEQYF
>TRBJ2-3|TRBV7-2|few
CASSLTSGSTDTQYF
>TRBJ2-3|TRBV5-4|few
CASSQSPKRGGTDTQYF
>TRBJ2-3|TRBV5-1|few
CASSLGGHYTDTQYF
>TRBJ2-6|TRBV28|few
CASSFSLQSGANVLTF
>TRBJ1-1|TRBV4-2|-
CASSQAQLNTEAFF
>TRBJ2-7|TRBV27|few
CASSFVASGNYEQYF
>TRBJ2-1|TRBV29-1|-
CSVKRGGLYNEQFF
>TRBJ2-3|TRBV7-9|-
CASSLAARGTDTQYF
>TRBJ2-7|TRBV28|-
CASSLSPGQGTGEQYF
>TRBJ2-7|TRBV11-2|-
CASSHQRGGYEQYF
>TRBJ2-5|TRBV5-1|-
CASSPRGWETQYF
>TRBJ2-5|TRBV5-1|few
CASSFGDSVQETQYF
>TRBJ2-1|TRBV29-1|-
CSVGARLVLGNEQFF
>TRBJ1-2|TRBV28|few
CASSLLRWRGQGSGYTF
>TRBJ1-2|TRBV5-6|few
CASSLVHRRGYTF
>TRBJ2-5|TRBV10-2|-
CASGGAGAEETQYF
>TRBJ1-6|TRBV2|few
CASSVVAGHSPLHF
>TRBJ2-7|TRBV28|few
CASSSIGTGPYEQYF
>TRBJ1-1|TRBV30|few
CAWSVPRGRTEAFF
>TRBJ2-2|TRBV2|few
CASNSARIGELFF
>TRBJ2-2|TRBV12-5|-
CASANSGPGELFF
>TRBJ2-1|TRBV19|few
CASSIAPYNEQFF
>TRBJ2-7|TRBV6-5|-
CASSYRDKAYEQYF
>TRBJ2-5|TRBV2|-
CASSPPAGETQYF